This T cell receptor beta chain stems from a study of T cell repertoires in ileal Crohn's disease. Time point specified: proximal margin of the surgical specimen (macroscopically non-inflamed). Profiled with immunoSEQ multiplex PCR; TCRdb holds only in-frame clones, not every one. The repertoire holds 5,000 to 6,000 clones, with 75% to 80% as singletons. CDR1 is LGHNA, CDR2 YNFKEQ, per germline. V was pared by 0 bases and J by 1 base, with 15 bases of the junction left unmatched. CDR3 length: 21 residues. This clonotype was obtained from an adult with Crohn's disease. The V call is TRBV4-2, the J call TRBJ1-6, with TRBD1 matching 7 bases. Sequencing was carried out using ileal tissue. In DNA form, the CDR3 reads TGTGCCAGCAGCCAAGATAGGGAGGGGGCTAAAAGTAGTTCCTATAATTCACCCCTCCACTTT. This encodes CASSQDREGAKSSSYNSPLHF.